The 19 T cell receptor beta chains below all came from one sample that was sequenced in a study of blood T cell repertoires in COVID-19. Sequencing used immunoSEQ multiplex PCR; TCRdb keeps in-frame clones, though not all of them. The sample carries roughly 150,000 clones, 80% to 85% recorded once. Sequencing was performed on peripheral blood. These receptors were obtained from a woman aged 80 or older with active or convalescent COVID-19.

Worth noting for this clone: Germline is not matched at one junction end, which may reflect a read error. This chain links TRBV7-7 with TRBJ2-2, with D uncertain. Germline CDR1 SSHAT, CDR2 FNYEAQ (reference sequence). This CDR3 comprises 12 residues. CDR3 loop: CASSLVLGELFF. In DNA form, the CDR3 reads TGTGCTAGCAGCTTAGTCCTCGGGGAGCTGTTTTTT. Looking up the rest from reference TRBV7-7 and TRBJ2-2 gives the full variable domain: GAGVSQSPRYKVTKRGQDVTLRCDPISSHATLYWYQQALGQGPEFLTYFNYEAQPDKSGLPSDRFSAERPEGSISTLTIQRTEQRDSAMYRCASSLVLGELFFGEGSRLTVL.

V gene TRBV6-5 combines with J gene TRBJ1-2, with 11 bases fitting TRBD1. Germline CDR1 is MNHEY and CDR2 is SVGAGI. This CDR3 contains 15 residues. V lost 4 bases to trimming and J lost 7 bases; unmatched junction nucleotides: 8. CDR3 amino acids: CASSSTGQGGVGYTF. The CDR3 region has the DNA TGTGCCAGCAGTTCCACGGGACAGGGGGGCGTTGGCTACACCTTC.

The chain uses TRBV7-2 and TRBJ1-2; D perhaps matches TRBD1 (5 bases). Trimming shortened V by 1 base and J by 4 bases, and 10 bases separated the two germline ends. Germline V gene sequence: CDR1 SGHTA, CDR2 FQGNSA. The CDR3 sequence is 14 residues long. The CDR3 DNA reads TGTGCCAGCAGCTTAGGGTATCAGGGCTATGGCTACACCTTC. This gives the protein CASSLGYQGYGYTF.

This chain links TRBV27 with TRBJ2-7; 8 bases line up with TRBD1. Per germline, CDR1 MNHEY and CDR2 SMNVEV (reference sequence). The CDR3 contains 15 residues. V shed 5 bases, J shed 1 base, and the junction held 7 bases outside the gene matches. The CDR3 loop reads CASSLKDRGSYEQYF. The CDR3 region has the DNA TGTGCCAGCAGTCTAAAAGACAGGGGTTCCTACGAGCAGTACTTC.

The CDR3 nucleotides read TGCAGCGTTGAAGGGGCGGAGGATTCACCCCTCCACTTT. Amino acid sequence: CSVEGAEDSPLHF. The chain couples TRBV29-1 to TRBJ1-6, with no clear D. Germline loops: CDR1 SQVTM, CDR2 ANQGSEA. V shed 1 base and J shed 8 bases, with 9 bases lying between them. The CDR3 has 13 residues.

The rearrangement uses TRBV13 and TRBJ1-2, with TRBD1 matching over 10 bases. Germline CDR1 and CDR2: PRHDT and FYEKMQ (reference sequence). The ends lost 6 bases at V and 6 bases at J; junction bases unmatched: 7. This CDR3 has 14 amino acids. This CDR3 is CASSFTTGGDGYTF. In DNA form, the CDR3 reads TGTGCCAGCAGTTTTACGACAGGGGGCGATGGCTACACCTTC.

The chain joins TRBV6-2 or TRBV6-3 to TRBJ1-5; D possibly corresponds to TRBD1 (6 bases). Looked up from germline, CDR1 is MNHEY and CDR2 is SVGEGT. V was pared by 6 bases and J by 4 bases, with 22 bases between. There are 17 residues in the CDR3. CDR3 protein: CASSTRPRTESNQPQHF. As DNA, the CDR3 is TGTGCCAGCAGCACGAGACCTAGGACAGAATCGAATCAGCCCCAGCATTTT.

The chain has TRBV11-3 and TRBJ2-1; 9 bases are a match to TRBD2. The ends lost 1 base at V and 4 bases at J; junction bases unmatched: 2. From germline, CDR1 is SGHNT and CDR2 YENEEA. CDR3 size: 15 residues. CDR3: CASSLGLAEYNEQFF. In DNA form, the CDR3 reads TGTGCCAGCAGCTTAGGACTAGCGGAATACAATGAGCAGTTCTTC.

As concerns this clone: The same CDR3 arises from other DNA sequences in this sample as well. This rearrangement joins TRBV6-2 or TRBV6-3 to TRBJ1-1, with TRBD1 matching over 7 bases. CDR3 size: 14 residues. Germline loops: CDR1 MNHEY, CDR2 SVGEGT. V shed 5 bases and J 5 bases; nucleotides not matched to a gene: 8. The CDR3 DNA is TGTGCCAGCAGTGACCGACAGGGTTCGACTGAAGCTTTCTTT. It codes for CASSDRQGSTEAFF.

The chain employs TRBV12-5 and TRBJ2-7; D gene ambiguous. V lost 3 bases to trimming and J lost 7 bases, with 10 bases between them. The germline V gene has CDR1 LGHNT and CDR2 FRNRAP. This CDR3 spans 12 amino acids. The chain's CDR3 is CASGFDTREQYF. The CDR3 DNA sequence: TGTGCTAGTGGTTTTGACACCCGAGAGCAGTACTTC.

The V call is TRBV11-3, the J call TRBJ1-1; D is perhaps TRBD1 (6 bases). V was shortened by 3 bases and J by 5 bases, with 10 bases between the two germline ends. CDR3 length equals 13 residues. Per germline, CDR1 SGHNT and CDR2 YENEEA. The CDR3 sequence is CASSLGGATEAFF. DNA for the CDR3: TGTGCCAGCAGCTTGGGGGGGGCAACTGAAGCTTTCTTT.

The rearrangement uses TRBV18 and TRBJ1-1; 10 bases map to TRBD1. With 6 bases clipped from V and 6 bases from J, the junction kept 7 bases outside the gene matches. The CDR3 contains 14 residues. The V gene's germline CDR1 is KGHSH and CDR2 LQKENI. The CDR3 reads CASSWDRGVSEAFF. For the CDR3, the DNA is TGTGCCAGCTCGTGGGACAGGGGTGTGTCTGAAGCTTTCTTT.

The DNA of the CDR3 is TGTGCCAGCAGGTTGACTGATCAGCCCCAGCATTTT. It encodes CASRLTDQPQHF. This chain links TRBV2 with TRBJ1-5; no firm D call. There are 12 residues in the CDR3. Trimming shortened V by 6 bases and J by 5 bases, and 8 bases separated the two germline ends. Germline V gene lookup returns CDR1 SNHLY and CDR2 FYNNEI.

The table lists this clone with a few counts. The J gene is TRBJ2-2, the V gene TRBV7-9, with no clear D. The CDR3 runs 16 residues. Per germline, CDR1 SEHNR and CDR2 FQNEAQ (reference sequence). Trimming shortened V by 4 bases and J by 1 base, and 13 bases separated the two germline ends. DNA for the CDR3: TGTGCCAGCAGCTCCGTCCCCCCCGGGAACACCGGGGAGCTGTTTTTT. Translated: CASSSVPPGNTGELFF.

The rearrangement uses TRBV6-5 and TRBJ2-3; D perhaps matches TRBD2 (5 bases). Germline assignment: CDR1 MNHEY and CDR2 SVGAGI. V gave up 7 bases and J gave up 1 base, with 15 bases separating them. The CDR3 loop spans 15 amino acids. The CDR3 reads CASKVGNGGTDTQYF. The CDR3 nucleotides are TGTGCCAGCAAGGTGGGGAACGGGGGCACAGATACGCAGTATTTT.

The chain joins TRBV4-3 to TRBJ1-1, with D possibly matching TRBD1 (6 bases). The V gene lost 4 bases and the J gene lost 0 bases, with 12 bases spanning the gap. Germline values: CDR1 LGHNA, CDR2 YSLEER. This CDR3 region has 15 residues. As DNA, the CDR3 is TGCGCCAGCAGCCTCGAGGGGGTTATGAACACTGAAGCTTTCTTT. Residues: CASSLEGVMNTEAFF.

This clone has just one count. The chain is built from TRBV7-2 and TRBJ1-1; D is possibly TRBD1 (6 bases). The V gene's germline CDR1 is SGHTA and CDR2 FQGNSA. This CDR3 is 13 amino acids long. V was clipped by 4 bases and J by 4 bases, with 10 bases between them. The CDR3 DNA reads as TGTGCCAGCAGCTCCTACAGGGTCACTGAAGCTTTCTTT. Translation gives CASSSYRVTEAFF.

This chain joins TRBV14 and TRBJ1-6; 12 nucleotides line up with TRBD1. CDR1 is SGHDN and CDR2 is FVKESK in the germline V gene. The CDR3 covers 16 residues. V shed 3 bases, J shed 9 bases, and the junction held 6 bases outside the gene matches. The CDR3 sequence: CASSQGTGGLSSPLHF. The CDR3 DNA sequence: TGTGCCAGCAGCCAGGGGACAGGGGGCTTAAGTTCACCCCTCCACTTT.

This clone was detected once. In nucleotides, the CDR3 is TGTGCCAGTAGTATGGTAAGAGATCAGCCCCAGCATTTT. Its translation is CASSMVRDQPQHF. The rearrangement joins TRBV19 to TRBJ1-5; D is unresolved. The V gene lost 3 bases and the J gene lost 5 bases, with 8 bases spanning the gap. Germline V gene sequence: CDR1 LNHDA, CDR2 SQIVND (reference sequence). The CDR3 has 13 amino acids.